A selection of T cell receptor beta chains follows, all from one sample in a study of blood T cell repertoires in COVID-19. The method was immunoSEQ multiplex PCR; TCRdb's version includes in-frame clones alone and lacks a portion of them. The sample shows about 400,000 clones, approximately 86% of them seen only once. The sample taken for sequencing was peripheral blood. Receptors originate from a woman aged 55-69 years with COVID-19, enrolled during active disease. CDR3s include the opening cysteine and the closing phenylalanine or tryptophan. Fields, in order: V gene, clone size, J gene, D gene, CDR3 DNA, CDR3 protein. D genes are given only for firm matches. Clone size, where shown, is once, few, many, or a class for clones that have expanded.

>TRBV9|-|TRBJ2-5|TRBD2
TGTGCCAGCAGCGTAGGTCCGGGGGGAGAGACCCAGTACTTC
CASSVGPGGETQYF
>TRBV11-2|once|TRBJ1-1|TRBD1
TGTGCCAGCAGCCCTCAGGGGGCCCTAACGAACACTGAAGCTTTCTTT
CASSPQGALTNTEAFF
>TRBV11-3|-|TRBJ1-1|-
TGTGCCAGCAGCTTAGGTGGTCAAAGGGGCACTGAAGCTTTCTTT
CASSLGGQRGTEAFF
>TRBV7-2|-|TRBJ1-2|TRBD1
TGTGCCAGCAGCCTAAACCAGGGGGACTATGGCTACACCTTC
CASSLNQGDYGYTF
>TRBV12-5|-|TRBJ2-1|-
TGTGCTAGTGGTTTGGTGGGAGTAGCTCCCTACAATGAGCAGTTCTTC
CASGLVGVAPYNEQFF
>TRBV2|-|TRBJ2-2|TRBD1
TGTGCCAGCAGTCCCGGGACAGGGGACTTCGCCGGGGAGCTGTTTTTT
CASSPGTGDFAGELFF
>TRBV7-2|-|TRBJ1-2|-
TGTGCCAGCAGCCCGCAACAGGGTTGGTATGGCTACACCTTC
CASSPQQGWYGYTF
>TRBV7-9|-|TRBJ2-3|-
TGTGCCAGCAGACCCAAACAGGGTCTTAGCACAGATACGCAGTATTTT
CASRPKQGLSTDTQYF
>TRBV2|-|TRBJ2-5|TRBD2
TGTGCCAGCAGTTCTAGTAGCGGGGGGGCCGTAGAGACCCAGTACTTC
CASSSSSGGAVETQYF
>TRBV19|-|TRBJ1-1|-
TGTGCCACCAGATACCGACAGGACCAAGGCTGGCGGGCTTTCTTT
CATRYRQDQGWRAFF
>TRBV6-5|many|TRBJ1-6|TRBD1
TGTGCCAGCACTTGGACAGGGTCATATAATTCACCCCTCCACTTT
CASTWTGSYNSPLHF
>TRBV4-3|few|TRBJ1-2|-
TGCGCCAGCAGCGATCAAGGGGGAGCTAACTATGGCTACACCTTC
CASSDQGGANYGYTF
>TRBV9|-|TRBJ2-1|TRBD1
TGTGCCAGCAGCGCTCGGACAGGGCGCAGGAATGAGCAGTTCTTC
CASSARTGRRNEQFF
>TRBV19|-|TRBJ2-1|TRBD2
TGTGCCAGTAGTATAGTCTCTGCGGGGGGCAATGAGCAGTTCTTC
CASSIVSAGGNEQFF
>TRBV15|-|TRBJ2-7|TRBD1
TGTGCCACCAGCAGAGAGCCCCGGGACAGGGTTTCCTACGAGCAGTACTTC
CATSREPRDRVSYEQYF
>TRBV7-9|-|TRBJ2-5|-
TGTGCCAGCAGCTTAGATCGGGGTTCGGTGGAGACCCAGTACTTC
CASSLDRGSVETQYF
>TRBV2|-|TRBJ2-7|TRBD1
TGTGCCTTCCGGACAGGGGGCCGCGAGCAGTACTTC
CAFRTGGREQYF
>TRBV7-9|-|TRBJ2-2|TRBD1
TGTGCCAGCAGCTTGGGACAGCCCACCGGGGAGCTGTTTTTT
CASSLGQPTGELFF
>TRBV6-6|-|TRBJ1-2|TRBD1
TGTGCCAGCAAGCCGGGACAGGGGGACTATGGCTACACCTTC
CASKPGQGDYGYTF
>TRBV10-1|-|TRBJ1-2|-
TGCGCCAGCAGTATAGACAGACACCATGGCTACACCTTC
CASSIDRHHGYTF
>TRBV11-2|-|TRBJ1-4|TRBD1
TGTGCCAGCAGCTTTCCACCGGGACAGGGGCAAAAACTGTTTTTT
CASSFPPGQGQKLFF
>TRBV5-6|-|TRBJ1-3|TRBD1
TGTGCCAGCAGCTACGACAGGGTAGACGGAAACACCATATATTTT
CASSYDRVDGNTIYF
>TRBV30|-|TRBJ1-2|-
TGTGCCTGGAGACCGGGCTATGGCTACACCTTC
CAWRPGYGYTF
>TRBV4-2|once|TRBJ2-1|-
TGTGCCAGCACCGCAAGTGGGCGACAGAACAATGAGCAGTTCTTC
CASTASGRQNNEQFF
>TRBV24-1|-|TRBJ2-7|TRBD1
TGTGCCACCAGTGTGGACAGGGGGCATTACGAGCAGTACTTC
CATSVDRGHYEQYF
>TRBV3-1/TRBV3-2|-|TRBJ2-1|-
TGTGCCAGCAGCCCCTCGAACGGGGGGCAATACAATGAGCAGTTCTTC
CASSPSNGGQYNEQFF
>TRBV5-1|-|TRBJ2-1|-
TGCGCCAGCAGCTTTCGACCCCCGGGGGAGTACGATGAGCAGTTCTTC
CASSFRPPGEYDEQFF
>TRBV7-9|-|TRBJ2-1|TRBD2
TGTGCCAGCAGCTTAGCGGGAGGGGATGAGCAGTTCTTC
CASSLAGGDEQFF
>TRBV3-1/TRBV3-2|-|TRBJ1-1|-
TGTGCCAGCAGCCAAGCCGGGGAAGGAGGTGAAGCTTTCTTT
CASSQAGEGGEAFF
>TRBV9|-|TRBJ1-5|TRBD1
TGTGCCAGCAGCGCGGGACAGACTAGGAATCAGCCCCAGCATTTT
CASSAGQTRNQPQHF
>TRBV5-8|-|TRBJ2-7|-
TGTGCCAGCAGCCCCAGGGGTATGTACGAGCAGTACTTC
CASSPRGMYEQYF
>TRBV11-2|-|TRBJ2-1|-
TGTGCCAGCGGCGGTAACAATGAGCAGTTCTTC
CASGGNNEQFF
>TRBV5-4|-|TRBJ2-5|TRBD1
TGTGCCAGCACACCGGGACAGTGGGACGAGACCCAGTACTTC
CASTPGQWDETQYF
>TRBV6-2/TRBV6-3|-|TRBJ2-1|TRBD2
TGTGCCAGCAGCATAGCGGGGGGTCCCTACAATGAGCAGTTCTTC
CASSIAGGPYNEQFF
>TRBV12-5|-|TRBJ1-2|-
TGTGCTAGTGGTTTGGTACATGCGGCGTCGGGTGTAGACTATGGCTACACCTTC
CASGLVHAASGVDYGYTF
>TRBV2|-|TRBJ2-2|TRBD2
TGTGCCAGCAGTGTGGTCCAGCGGGGGGGCCCCACCGGGGAGCTGTTTTTT
CASSVVQRGGPTGELFF
>TRBV10-1|-|TRBJ2-1|TRBD1
TGCGCCAGCAGTGACGGGACAGTCAATGAGCAGTTCTTC
CASSDGTVNEQFF
>TRBV18|-|TRBJ1-1|-
TGTGCCAGCTCACCACAGGATGTCGGGGAGAACACTGAAGCTTTCTTT
CASSPQDVGENTEAFF
>TRBV11-3|-|TRBJ1-4|-
TGTGCCAGCAGCCTACAGGGAACTAATGAAAAACTGTTTTTT
CASSLQGTNEKLFF
>TRBV28|-|TRBJ1-2|TRBD1
TGTGCCAGCAGTTTGGTCCCGGGACAGGGCTATGGCTACACCTTC
CASSLVPGQGYGYTF
>TRBV24-1|-|TRBJ2-3|-
TGTGCCACCAGTGATCGAGGGGGGGGTAGCACAGATACGCAGTATTTT
CATSDRGGGSTDTQYF
>TRBV12-3/TRBV12-4|once|TRBJ1-2|TRBD1
TGTGCCAGCAGCCGTGGACAGGGTAGCGGCTACACCTTC
CASSRGQGSGYTF
>TRBV4-2|-|TRBJ1-5|-
TGTGCCAGCAGCCAAGTTGAAAGGGGATTCTTCGGCAATCAGCCCCAGCATTTT
CASSQVERGFFGNQPQHF
>TRBV10-3|-|TRBJ1-3|TRBD1
TGTGCCATCAGCCCGGGACAGCCCTCTGGAAACACCATATATTTT
CAISPGQPSGNTIYF
>TRBV4-1|-|TRBJ1-2|-
TGCGCCAGCGGGCCTGTGTTGGGAGATGGCTACACCTTC
CASGPVLGDGYTF
>TRBV6-5|-|TRBJ1-2|-
TGTGCCAGCAGTTACCTGACAGCAAGTGGCTACACCTTC
CASSYLTASGYTF